A selection of T cell receptor beta chains follows, all from one sample in a study of blood T cell repertoires in COVID-19. Generated by immunoSEQ multiplex PCR, the TCRdb table keeps only in-frame clones and is missing some. The sample has under 300,000 clones, about 81% seen once. The sample was peripheral blood. Receptor source: a human donor with COVID-19, enrolled during active disease. The donor label of this sample is uncertain. The CDR3 runs from the conserved cysteine through the conserved F or W.

v_call	j_call	cdr3_aa
TRBV9	TRBJ2-3	CASSPRPGQHTDTQYF
TRBV2	TRBJ2-1	CASSGTSAYNEQFF
TRBV12-5	TRBJ1-6	CASGLEAGSPLHF
TRBV9	TRBJ2-7	CASSVGPVTSYEQYF
TRBV19	TRBJ1-1	CASSPTQNTEAFF
TRBV9	TRBJ2-7	CASSVGVGAGSDEQYF
TRBV5-1	TRBJ2-1	CASSLGLAGNGREEQFF
TRBV5-1	TRBJ2-3	CASKPPPGLAGGTDTQYF
TRBV5-4	TRBJ2-5	CASSLQTSGRAKETQYF
TRBV28	TRBJ1-1	CASSPVGGKGTEAFF
TRBV30	TRBJ1-2	CAWREVGYGYTF
TRBV29-1	TRBJ2-7	CSVESPRQGIHEQYF
TRBV5-1	TRBJ1-6	CASSTWDRGVNSPLHF
TRBV30	TRBJ1-5	CAWRTGVGTNQPQHF
TRBV30	TRBJ1-2	CAWSVGEGGYTF
TRBV3-1/TRBV3-2	TRBJ1-1	CASSPIRGTEAFF
TRBV7-3	TRBJ1-1	CASSLDRVNTEAFF
TRBV9	TRBJ1-1	CASSASRGTEAFF
TRBV10-3	TRBJ2-1	CAIRSGQGSNEQFF
TRBV9	TRBJ1-2	CASSVGDSNYGYTF
TRBV7-2	TRBJ2-3	CASSLAWGLAGGLTDTQYF
TRBV9	TRBJ1-6	CASSVTGELNSPLHF